A selection of T cell receptor beta chains follows, all from one sample in a study of T cell repertoires in cytomegalovirus infection. TCRdb re-called the reads through MiXCR, storing one row per CDR3 protein. The table includes just under 500,000 distinct CDR3 sequences, roughly a third detected once. No cognate antigen is known for these TCRs. This specimen was cultured PBMCs, taken from culture after CMV antigen stimulation. The receptors shown here come from a human donor in good health (CMV status not recorded). Some clones in this sample may be carry-over from other donors' samples. The CDR3 runs from the conserved cysteine through the conserved F or W. A D gene is named only where the DNA matches it firmly. Expanded clones are given a class, and other clones once, few, many or no size at all.

J gene: TRBJ2-1; V gene: TRBV2; clone size: NA; D gene: TRBD2; CDR3 protein: CAMGAGTSSYNEQFF; CDR3 DNA: TGTGCCATGGGGGCCGGGACTAGCTCTTACAATGAGCAGTTCTTC
J gene: TRBJ1-5; V gene: TRBV29-1; clone size: NA; D gene: NA; CDR3 protein: CSVRTGNQPQHF; CDR3 DNA: TGCAGCGTCCGGACAGGCAATCAGCCCCAGCATTTT
J gene: TRBJ2-1; V gene: TRBV20-1; clone size: few; D gene: TRBD2; CDR3 protein: CSAPSGTSDEQFF; CDR3 DNA: TGCAGTGCTCCCTCGGGCACTAGCGACGAGCAGTTCTTC
J gene: TRBJ2-2; V gene: TRBV7-8; clone size: NA; D gene: NA; CDR3 protein: CASSLGPQAGELFF; CDR3 DNA: TGTGCCAGCAGCTTAGGCCCCCAGGCCGGGGAGCTGTTTTTT
J gene: TRBJ1-5; V gene: TRBV19; clone size: NA; D gene: NA; CDR3 protein: CASSIAQIGQPQHF; CDR3 DNA: TGTGCCAGTAGTATAGCCCAAATCGGGCAGCCCCAGCATTTT
J gene: TRBJ1-5; V gene: TRBV5-6; clone size: NA; D gene: NA; CDR3 protein: CASSAGLTNQPQHF; CDR3 DNA: TGTGCCAGCAGTGCAGGACTGACTAATCAGCCCCAGCATTTT
J gene: TRBJ2-1; V gene: TRBV7-2; clone size: many; D gene: TRBD2; CDR3 protein: CASSLGLAGGNEQFF; CDR3 DNA: TGTGCCAGCAGCTTGGGACTAGCGGGAGGCAATGAGCAGTTCTTC
J gene: TRBJ2-1; V gene: TRBV7-2; clone size: once; D gene: TRBD2; CDR3 protein: CASSLARRAGVTGGGEQFF; CDR3 DNA: TGTGCCAGCAGCTTAGCACGGAGAGCGGGAGTCACCGGCGGTGGTGAGCAGTTCTTC
J gene: TRBJ1-2; V gene: TRBV19; clone size: few; D gene: TRBD1; CDR3 protein: CASSDRGKANYGYTF; CDR3 DNA: TGTGCCAGTAGCGACAGGGGGAAGGCTAACTATGGCTACACCTTC
J gene: TRBJ2-6; V gene: TRBV2; clone size: few; D gene: TRBD1; CDR3 protein: CASSEFLGQGLSGANVLTF; CDR3 DNA: TGTGCCAGCAGTGAATTTCTGGGACAGGGACTTTCTGGGGCCAACGTCCTGACTTTC
J gene: TRBJ2-1; V gene: TRBV6-2/TRBV6-3; clone size: NA; D gene: NA; CDR3 protein: CASSYPHHNEQFF; CDR3 DNA: TGTGCCAGCAGTTACCCCCACCACAATGAGCAGTTCTTC
J gene: TRBJ2-7; V gene: TRBV2; clone size: NA; D gene: TRBD2; CDR3 protein: CASRTSGYEQYF; CDR3 DNA: TGTGCCAGCAGAACTAGCGGCTACGAGCAGTACTTC
J gene: TRBJ2-2; V gene: TRBV30; clone size: NA; D gene: TRBD2; CDR3 protein: CAWKGGAGELFF; CDR3 DNA: TGTGCCTGGAAGGGAGGGGCCGGGGAGCTGTTTTTT
J gene: TRBJ1-1; V gene: TRBV7-9; clone size: few; D gene: TRBD1; CDR3 protein: CASSSVDRRNTEAFF; CDR3 DNA: TGTGCCAGCAGCTCAGTGGACAGGAGAAACACTGAAGCTTTCTTT
J gene: TRBJ1-1; V gene: TRBV7-2; clone size: many; D gene: NA; CDR3 protein: CASSLQLGTEAFF; CDR3 DNA: TGTGCCAGCAGCTTACAGCTGGGGACTGAAGCTTTCTTT
J gene: TRBJ2-4; V gene: TRBV6-5; clone size: NA; D gene: NA; CDR3 protein: CASSRGELAKNIQYF; CDR3 DNA: TGTGCCAGCAGCCGAGGGGAACTAGCCAAAAACATTCAGTACTTC
J gene: TRBJ2-1; V gene: TRBV2; clone size: NA; D gene: NA; CDR3 protein: CASTGAGLRNEQFF; CDR3 DNA: TGTGCCAGCACTGGAGCGGGTCTTCGGAATGAGCAGTTCTTC
J gene: TRBJ2-3; V gene: TRBV4-1; clone size: NA; D gene: NA; CDR3 protein: CASSRASTVGYTQYF; CDR3 DNA: TGCGCCAGCAGCCGCGCCAGCACGGTTGGCTATACGCAGTATTTT
J gene: TRBJ2-5; V gene: TRBV7-9; clone size: NA; D gene: TRBD1; CDR3 protein: CASSLTGFRETQYF; CDR3 DNA: TGTGCCAGCAGCTTGACAGGGTTTCGAGAGACCCAGTACTTC
J gene: TRBJ2-3; V gene: TRBV12-3/TRBV12-4; clone size: NA; D gene: TRBD2; CDR3 protein: CASSPSGGRSDTQYF; CDR3 DNA: TGTGCCAGCAGCCCCTCCGGCGGGAGGTCGGATACGCAGTATTTT
J gene: TRBJ2-1; V gene: TRBV24-1; clone size: NA; D gene: TRBD2; CDR3 protein: CATSPGTSGYNEQFF; CDR3 DNA: TGTGCCACCAGCCCCGGGACTAGCGGATACAATGAGCAGTTCTTC
J gene: TRBJ1-2; V gene: TRBV6-6; clone size: few; D gene: NA; CDR3 protein: CASSYARNDAYGYTF; CDR3 DNA: TGTGCCAGCAGTTACGCACGGAATGACGCCTATGGCTACACCTTC
J gene: TRBJ1-2; V gene: TRBV6-6; clone size: few; D gene: TRBD1; CDR3 protein: CASRRQGDYGYTF; CDR3 DNA: TGTGCCAGCAGGCGACAGGGTGACTATGGCTACACCTTC
J gene: TRBJ2-3; V gene: TRBV19; clone size: NA; D gene: NA; CDR3 protein: CASSIAGEAQDTQYF; CDR3 DNA: TGTGCCAGTAGTATAGCCGGGGAGGCTCAAGATACGCAGTATTTT
J gene: TRBJ2-1; V gene: TRBV12-3/TRBV12-4; clone size: NA; D gene: NA; CDR3 protein: CASSFRSQSDNEQFF; CDR3 DNA: TGTGCCAGCAGTTTTCGCTCACAGAGTGACAATGAGCAGTTCTTC
J gene: TRBJ2-2; V gene: TRBV7-9; clone size: few; D gene: NA; CDR3 protein: CASSAVRGLAGELFF; CDR3 DNA: TGTGCCAGCAGCGCCGTGCGGGGCCTGGCCGGGGAGCTGTTTTTT
J gene: TRBJ2-5; V gene: TRBV5-4; clone size: NA; D gene: TRBD2; CDR3 protein: CASSLWLAGQETQYF; CDR3 DNA: TGTGCCAGCAGCTTGTGGCTAGCGGGACAAGAGACCCAGTACTTC
J gene: TRBJ2-4; V gene: TRBV4-3; clone size: NA; D gene: TRBD2; CDR3 protein: CASRDWTSGFGIQYF; CDR3 DNA: TGCGCCAGCAGGGATTGGACTAGCGGGTTCGGAATTCAGTACTTC
J gene: TRBJ2-1; V gene: TRBV29-1; clone size: few; D gene: NA; CDR3 protein: CSVLTALEQFF; CDR3 DNA: TGCAGCGTTCTGACAGCGCTCGAGCAGTTCTTC
J gene: TRBJ2-2; V gene: TRBV12-3/TRBV12-4; clone size: few; D gene: NA; CDR3 protein: CASSLLAHNTGELFF; CDR3 DNA: TGTGCCAGCAGTTTACTAGCGCATAACACCGGGGAGCTGTTTTTT
J gene: TRBJ1-6; V gene: TRBV28; clone size: NA; D gene: NA; CDR3 protein: CASRGGNSPLHF; CDR3 DNA: TGTGCCAGCAGGGGAGGGAATTCACCCCTCCACTTT
J gene: TRBJ2-2; V gene: TRBV4-1; clone size: few; D gene: NA; CDR3 protein: CASSQVTATGELFF; CDR3 DNA: TGCGCCAGCAGCCAAGTCACGGCGACCGGGGAGCTGTTTTTT
J gene: TRBJ1-4; V gene: TRBV29-1; clone size: NA; D gene: NA; CDR3 protein: CSVAGPFNEKLFF; CDR3 DNA: TGCAGCGTTGCAGGACCTTTTAATGAAAAACTGTTTTTT
J gene: TRBJ1-1; V gene: TRBV4-3; clone size: NA; D gene: NA; CDR3 protein: CASSHLTGLNTEAFF; CDR3 DNA: TGCGCCAGCAGCCATTTGACAGGTCTGAACACTGAAGCTTTCTTT
J gene: TRBJ2-6; V gene: TRBV24-1; clone size: few; D gene: TRBD1; CDR3 protein: CATSDPTGEGANVLTF; CDR3 DNA: TGTGCCACCAGTGATCCCACAGGGGAAGGGGCCAACGTCCTGACTTTC
J gene: TRBJ2-1; V gene: TRBV10-3; clone size: NA; D gene: TRBD2; CDR3 protein: CAISGTGLAGLYNEQFF; CDR3 DNA: TGTGCCATCAGTGGAACTGGACTAGCGGGCCTCTACAATGAGCAGTTCTTC
J gene: TRBJ2-3; V gene: TRBV6-2/TRBV6-3; clone size: few; D gene: NA; CDR3 protein: CASSYGWPNTDTQYF; CDR3 DNA: TGTGCCAGCAGTTATGGGTGGCCAAACACAGATACGCAGTATTTT
J gene: TRBJ2-1; V gene: TRBV28; clone size: NA; D gene: NA; CDR3 protein: CASNGYNEQFF; CDR3 DNA: TGTGCCAGCAATGGATACAATGAGCAGTTCTTC
J gene: TRBJ2-4; V gene: TRBV15; clone size: NA; D gene: NA; CDR3 protein: CATSSQRGAFSKNIQYF; CDR3 DNA: TGTGCCACCAGCAGCCAGCGAGGGGCCTTTTCCAAAAACATTCAGTACTTC
J gene: TRBJ2-3; V gene: TRBV12-3/TRBV12-4; clone size: few; D gene: NA; CDR3 protein: CASSSGLRRTDTQYF; CDR3 DNA: TGTGCCAGCAGTTCCGGACTACGGCGCACAGATACGCAGTATTTT
J gene: TRBJ2-1; V gene: TRBV11-2; clone size: many; D gene: TRBD2; CDR3 protein: CASSLTGLAGYNEQFF; CDR3 DNA: TGTGCCAGCAGCTTAACGGGACTAGCGGGATACAATGAGCAGTTCTTC
J gene: TRBJ2-1; V gene: TRBV11-2; clone size: NA; D gene: TRBD1; CDR3 protein: CASTVDGTGGNEQFF; CDR3 DNA: TGTGCCAGCACCGTAGACGGGACAGGGGGAAATGAGCAGTTCTTC
J gene: TRBJ1-3; V gene: TRBV7-9; clone size: few; D gene: NA; CDR3 protein: CASSLATDGNTIYF; CDR3 DNA: TGTGCCAGCAGCTTAGCGACAGACGGAAACACCATATATTTT
J gene: TRBJ2-3; V gene: TRBV6-5; clone size: few; D gene: TRBD2; CDR3 protein: CASSYSPGGDSSTDTQYF; CDR3 DNA: TGTGCCAGCAGTTACTCTCCGGGAGGGGACTCTAGCACAGATACGCAGTATTTT
J gene: TRBJ2-5; V gene: TRBV7-2; clone size: many; D gene: NA; CDR3 protein: CASSLGGQGQETQYF; CDR3 DNA: TGTGCCAGCAGCTTAGGAGGCCAGGGGCAAGAGACCCAGTACTTC
J gene: TRBJ1-5; V gene: TRBV4-1; clone size: NA; D gene: TRBD1; CDR3 protein: CASSRGQGSGNQPQHF; CDR3 DNA: TGCGCCAGCAGCCGGGGACAGGGTTCAGGCAATCAGCCCCAGCATTTT